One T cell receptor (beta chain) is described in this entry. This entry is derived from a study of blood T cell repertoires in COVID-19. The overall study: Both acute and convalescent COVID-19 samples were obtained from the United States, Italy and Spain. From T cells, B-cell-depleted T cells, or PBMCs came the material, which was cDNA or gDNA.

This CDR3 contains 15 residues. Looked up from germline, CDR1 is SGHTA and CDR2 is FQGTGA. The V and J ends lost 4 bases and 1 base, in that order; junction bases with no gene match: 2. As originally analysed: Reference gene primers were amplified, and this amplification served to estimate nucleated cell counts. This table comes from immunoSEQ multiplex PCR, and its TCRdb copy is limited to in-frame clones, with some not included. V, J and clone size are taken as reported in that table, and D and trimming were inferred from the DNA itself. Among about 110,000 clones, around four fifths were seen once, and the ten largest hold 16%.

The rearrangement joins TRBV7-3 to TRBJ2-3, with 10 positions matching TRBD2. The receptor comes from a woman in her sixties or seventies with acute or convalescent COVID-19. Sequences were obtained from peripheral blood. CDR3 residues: CASSSLAGGTDTQYF. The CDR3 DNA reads TGTGCCAGCAGCTCCCTAGCGGGGGGCACAGATACGCAGTATTTT.